A single sample is the source of the 30 T cell receptor beta chains below, sequenced in a study of CD8 T cells in Susac syndrome (dated by TCRdb to between 2017 and 2020). The library was generated by the immunoSEQ multiplex PCR assay. RNA was extracted with the RNeasy kit and about 0.45 to 1 ug was reverse transcribed using random hexamers. The public reads were quality trimmed at Q25 with fastp and then assembled into clones with MiXCR by TCRdb, keeping productive beta chains. CDR3 protein sequences are deduplicated, and each keeps its most common genes and DNA. The sample contains under 200,000 distinct CDR3 sequences, 75% to 95% of them found a single time. Clones ranked in the top ten supply over 0.075% of the sample. Sequenced input: CD4+ T cells from PBMCs. Source of these receptors: a human donor with Susac syndrome.

The rearrangement joins TRBV29-1 to TRBJ1-4; D gene unclear. Trimming shortened V by 3 bases and J by 4 bases, and 12 bases separated the two germline ends. Germline V gives CDR1 SQVTM, CDR2 ANQGSEA. The CDR3 contains 14 residues. CDR3 region: CSVEPYRHNEKLFF. Here the CDR3 DNA reads TGCAGCGTTGAGCCATACAGACATAATGAAAAACTGTTTTTT.

The gene calls are TRBV29-1 and TRBJ1-3; D may be TRBD1 (5 bases). CDR3 length: 13 amino acids. Trimming left V 5 bases short and J 4 bases short, with 12 bases between. Germline CDR1 SQVTM, CDR2 ANQGSEA. The CDR3 region is CSVRRGGGNTIYF. In nucleotides, the CDR3 is TGCAGCGTTCGGAGGGGAGGGGGAAACACCATATATTTT.

The V call is TRBV4-1, the J call TRBJ1-2; 8 nucleotides agree with TRBD1. Germline V lookup: CDR1 MGHRA, CDR2 YSYEKL. Trimming took 0 bases from V and 7 from J; bases not matched to a gene: 4. CDR3 size: 14 residues. CDR3 region: CASSQDPQGAGYTF. The CDR3 DNA reads TGCGCCAGCAGCCAAGATCCCCAGGGGGCTGGCTACACCTTC.

V is TRBV20-1 and J is TRBJ2-3; possible D gene TRBD2, 7 bases. This CDR3 has 16 amino acids. The germline V gene encodes CDR1 DFQATT and CDR2 SNEGSKA (reference sequence). The ends were cut back, 5 bases at V and 1 base at J, with 19 bases in the middle. The CDR3 DNA reads TGCAGTGCTCCCTGGGGGCGGGGAGGGGGCACAGATACGCAGTATTTT. As protein: CSAPWGRGGGTDTQYF.

This sequence joins TRBV11-2 and TRBJ1-5; D perhaps matches TRBD1 (6 bases). V was cut by 3 bases and J by 2 bases, with 11 bases left in between. Germline CDR1 and CDR2: SGHAT and FQNNGV. The CDR3 is made up of 15 amino acids. The CDR3 spells CASSLGGQGNQPQHF. The CDR3, as DNA: TGTGCCAGCAGCTTGGGGGGGCAGGGCAATCAGCCCCAGCATTTT.

V gene TRBV12-3 or TRBV12-4 combines with J gene TRBJ1-1; the match to TRBD1 covers 7 bases. Germline trimming cut 6 bases from V and 1 base from J; bases unmatched to any gene: 8. This CDR3 region has 15 residues. The CDR3 loop reads CASSQNRQGNTEAFF. The CDR3 nucleotides read TGTGCCAGCAGCCAAAATCGACAGGGGAACACTGAAGCTTTCTTT.

The chain carries TRBV4-1 and TRBJ1-5; possibly TRBD1 for D (5 bases). This CDR3 region has 17 residues. CDR1 is MGHRA, CDR2 YSYEKL, per germline. Trimming left V 1 base short and J 0 bases short, with 13 bases between. The CDR3 coding sequence is TGCGCCAGCAGCCAAGGTTTTCCAGGGTCTAGCAATCAGCCCCAGCATTTT. Its protein is CASSQGFPGSSNQPQHF.

This clonotype was counted a few times. The genes are TRBV12-3 or TRBV12-4 and TRBJ1-1; maybe TRBD1 (5 bases). CDR3 length equals 14 residues. V lost 3 bases to trimming and J lost 4 bases, with 12 bases between them. CDR3 DNA: TGTGCCAGCAGTTTTGCAGGGCAGGGCACTGAAGCTTTCTTT. It encodes CASSFAGQGTEAFF.

The J gene is TRBJ1-2, the V gene TRBV30; no clear D gene. Trimming left V 2 bases short and J 7 bases short, with 14 bases between. Per germline, CDR1 GTSNPN and CDR2 SVGIG (reference sequence). The CDR3 loop spans 13 amino acids. The CDR3 coding sequence is TGTGCCTGGAGTCGATTGAGTGCGTTTGGCTACACCTTC. Translating it yields CAWSRLSAFGYTF.

V gene TRBV20-1 combines with J gene TRBJ2-3; D possibly corresponds to TRBD1 (5 bases). This CDR3 is 15 amino acids long. Germline V gives CDR1 DFQATT, CDR2 SNEGSKA (reference sequence). V lost 6 bases and J lost 4, with 20 bases in between. CDR3 nucleotide sequence: TGCAGTGCCCGAATCGGACAAAAGGGGTCAGATACGCAGTATTTT. It is translated as CSARIGQKGSDTQYF.

The V gene is TRBV4-2, the J gene TRBJ1-5, with D hard to call. This CDR3 has 13 residues. The V gene lost 0 bases and the J gene lost 7 bases, with 7 bases spanning the gap. Germline lookup yields CDR1 LGHNA and CDR2 YNFKEQ. In nucleotides, the CDR3 is TGTGCCAGCAGCCAAGATCATGACCAGCCCCAGCATTTT. This sequence encodes CASSQDHDQPQHF.

This rearrangement joins TRBV5-1 to TRBJ2-4, with 7 bases fitting TRBD1. This CDR3 spans 15 amino acids. The germline gives CDR1 SGHRS, CDR2 YFSETQ. V lost 5 bases to trimming and J lost 3 bases; unmatched junction nucleotides: 8. The CDR3 nucleotides are TGCGCCAGCAGTTTTTACCGGGACAGCAAAAACATTCAGTACTTC. Translated: CASSFYRDSKNIQYF.

V is TRBV20-1 and J is TRBJ2-4, with D unresolved. Germline V gene sequence: CDR1 DFQATT, CDR2 SNEGSKA (reference sequence). The CDR3 has 13 residues. Trimming cost V 3 bases and J 5 bases, with 11 bases left between them. The CDR3 sequence is CSASPGRENIQYF. In DNA form, the CDR3 reads TGCAGTGCTAGCCCTGGTCGTGAAAACATTCAGTACTTC.

The chain has TRBV20-1 and TRBJ2-6; TRBD2 is a possible D gene (5 bases). The germline V gene has CDR1 DFQATT and CDR2 SNEGSKA (reference sequence). The CDR3 loop spans 12 amino acids. CDR3 protein: CRGVFGANVLTF. The CDR3 coding sequence is TGCAGGGGAGTTTTTGGGGCCAACGTCCTGACTTTC.

The J gene is TRBJ2-1, the V gene TRBV5-1; D gene unclear. The CDR3 has 15 residues. V dropped 1 base and J dropped 0 bases, with 8 bases sitting between them. Germline CDR1 SGHRS, CDR2 YFSETQ. CDR3 DNA: TGCGCCAGCAGCTTGACAGCGAGCTCCTACAATGAGCAGTTCTTC. Translated, it gives CASSLTASSYNEQFF.

The chain couples TRBV10-1 to TRBJ2-7; TRBD2 aligns across 8 bases. Germline V CDR1 and CDR2: WNHNN, SYGVQD (reference sequence). Unmatched junction bases numbered 8, after V lost 3 bases and J lost 7 bases. CDR3 length: 14 residues. CDR3 DNA sequence: TGCGCCAGCAGTGACCGGGGGGGCCCCACGGAGCAGTACTTC. The encoded protein is CASSDRGGPTEQYF.

This chain uses TRBV7-3 with TRBJ2-3; no firm D call. The CDR3 covers 15 residues. V lost 0 bases, J lost 2 bases, and 9 bases lay in between. Germline V CDR1 and CDR2: SGHTA, FQGTGA. CDR3 coding DNA: TGTGCCAGCAGCTTAACTGTGACCCACACAGATACGCAGTATTTT. Its translation is CASSLTVTHTDTQYF.

The J gene is TRBJ1-2, the V gene TRBV19; D unresolved. V gave up 7 bases and J gave up 6 bases, with 15 bases separating them. The germline CDR1 and CDR2 sequences are LNHDA and SQIVND (reference sequence). This CDR3 has 13 residues. CDR3 coding DNA: TGTGCCAGTACCCGGCACAGACGGGATGGCTACACCTTC. Its translation: CASTRHRRDGYTF.

V gene TRBV18 combines with J gene TRBJ2-7; maybe TRBD2 (6 bases). V was trimmed by 4 bases and J by 3 bases, leaving 13 bases between them. This CDR3 spans 14 amino acids. Germline loops: CDR1 KGHSH, CDR2 LQKENI. The DNA for the CDR3 is TGTGCCAGCTCACAAGGAGGGAGGATCTACGAGCAGTACTTC. It specifies CASSQGGRIYEQYF.

The chain has TRBV12-3 or TRBV12-4 and TRBJ2-6, with D maybe TRBD2 (5 bases). CDR3 length: 14 residues. V shed 3 bases and J shed 2 bases, with 5 bases lying between them. CDR3 sequence reads: CASSLRAGANVLTF. The CDR3 nucleotides read TGTGCCAGCAGTTTGAGGGCTGGGGCCAACGTCCTGACTTTC.

The sample holds one count of this clonotype. This chain connects TRBV19 to TRBJ2-7; D perhaps matches TRBD2 (6 bases). The CDR3 extends over 11 amino acids. CDR1 LNHDA and CDR2 SQIVND come from the germline V gene (reference sequence). The germline V and J ends were trimmed by 5 bases and 7 bases, with 9 bases remaining between them. CDR3 in amino acids: CASSSEGEQYF. The CDR3 nucleotides are TGTGCCAGTAGTTCGGAGGGGGAGCAGTACTTC. Based on the CDR3 plus reference TRBV19 and TRBJ2-7, the full variable domain is DGGITQSPKYLFRKEGQNVTLSCEQNLNHDAMYWYRQDPGQGLRLIYYSQIVNDFQKGDIAEGYSVSREKKESFPLTVTSAQKNPTAFYLCASSSEGEQYFGPGTRLTVT.

V and J are TRBV10-3 and TRBJ2-4, with 9 bases lining up with TRBD2. CDR1 is ENHRY, CDR2 SYGVKD, per germline. V trimming: 11 bases; J trimming: 7 bases; junction bases outside the gene matches: 9. The CDR3 runs 13 residues. The CDR3 reads CAAAGTSKNIQYF. CDR3 DNA: TGTGCCGCCGCCGGGACTAGCAAGAACATTCAGTACTTC.

The V and J genes are TRBV6-2 or TRBV6-3 and TRBJ1-5; D is perhaps TRBD1 (6 bases). Germline CDR1 is MNHEY and CDR2 is SVGEGT. V was trimmed by 6 bases and J by 6 bases, leaving 15 bases between them. The CDR3 totals 14 residues. CDR3 coding DNA: TGTGCCAGCAGAAGAACAGGGTTGGGTCAGCCCCAGCATTTT. Translating it yields CASRRTGLGQPQHF.

This rearrangement joins TRBV24-1 to TRBJ2-2; a possible D gene is TRBD2 (7 bases). There are 15 residues in the CDR3. CDR1 and CDR2 from the germline V gene are KGHDR and SFDVKD. V shed 12 bases and J shed 7 bases, with 23 bases lying between them. The DNA for the CDR3 is TGTGCCCTGATGAAGGGAGGGGGGACCAACGGGGAGCTGTTTTTT. Its translation is CALMKGGGTNGELFF.

This clonotype was seen more than once but under ten times. The rearrangement joins TRBV9 to TRBJ2-1, with no clear D. The CDR3 extends over 13 amino acids. Looked up from germline, CDR1 is SGDLS and CDR2 is YYNGEE. The V and J ends lost 4 bases and 4 bases respectively, with 9 bases between them. The CDR3, as DNA: TGTGCCAGCAGCCCACTGGGGTACAATGAGCAGTTCTTC. Encoded protein: CASSPLGYNEQFF.

The chain couples TRBV25-1 to TRBJ1-2; TRBD1 agrees at 9 bases. After removal of 5 bases from V and 7 bases from J, the junction contained 8 bases not matched to a gene. The V gene's germline CDR1 is MGHDK and CDR2 SYGVNS. The CDR3 length is 14 residues. The CDR3 reads CASSNSDRGGGYTF. CDR3 DNA sequence: TGTGCCAGCAGTAACTCGGACAGGGGAGGTGGCTACACCTTC.

The chain links TRBV7-9 to TRBJ2-2; D is unclear. Germline assignment: CDR1 SEHNR and CDR2 FQNEAQ (reference sequence). CDR3 length: 12 residues. The V end lost 6 bases, the J end lost 3 bases, and 5 bases lay between the germline ends. DNA for the CDR3: TGTGCCAGCAGTTATGACACCGGGGAGCTGTTTTTT. It yields the protein CASSYDTGELFF. Using reference TRBV7-9 and TRBJ2-2 for the parts outside the CDR3, the full variable domain is DTGVSQNPRHKITKRGQNVTFRCDPISEHNRLYWYRQTLGQGPEFLTYFQNEAQLEKSRLLSDRFSAERPKGSFSTLEIQRTEQGDSAMYLCASSYDTGELFFGEGSRLTVL.

This sequence joins TRBV5-1 and TRBJ2-5; D call uncertain. Looked up from germline, CDR1 is SGHRS and CDR2 is YFSETQ. V dropped 1 base and J dropped 5 bases, with 12 bases sitting between them. The CDR3 spans 14 residues. CDR3 protein: CASSLNAYSETQYF. CDR3 in DNA: TGCGCCAGCAGCTTGAATGCTTACTCGGAGACCCAGTACTTC.

The chain carries TRBV19 and TRBJ1-6; 9 nucleotides line up with TRBD1. V lost 6 bases, J lost 12 bases, and 9 bases stayed unmatched. Germline V gives CDR1 LNHDA, CDR2 SQIVND (reference sequence). This CDR3 contains 14 residues. The chain's CDR3 is CASSSGTGKVPLHF. The CDR3 coding sequence is TGTGCCAGTAGCTCCGGGACAGGGAAGGTACCCCTCCACTTT. The whole variable domain, remainder taken from reference TRBV19 and TRBJ1-6, is DGGITQSPKYLFRKEGQNVTLSCEQNLNHDAMYWYRQDPGQGLRLIYYSQIVNDFQKGDIAEGYSVSREKKESFPLTVTSAQKNPTAFYLCASSSGTGKVPLHFGNGTRLTVT.

Remarks on this clonotype: Germline is not matched at one junction end, which may reflect a read error. The CDR3 coding sequence is TGTGCCAGCAGCATAGCGACAGGAACCTACGAGCAGTACTTC. It specifies CASSIATGTYEQYF. This chain links TRBV7-8 with TRBJ2-7; D perhaps matches TRBD1 (6 bases). This CDR3 spans 14 amino acids. Germline V gene data show CDR1 as SGHVS and CDR2 as FQNEAQ.